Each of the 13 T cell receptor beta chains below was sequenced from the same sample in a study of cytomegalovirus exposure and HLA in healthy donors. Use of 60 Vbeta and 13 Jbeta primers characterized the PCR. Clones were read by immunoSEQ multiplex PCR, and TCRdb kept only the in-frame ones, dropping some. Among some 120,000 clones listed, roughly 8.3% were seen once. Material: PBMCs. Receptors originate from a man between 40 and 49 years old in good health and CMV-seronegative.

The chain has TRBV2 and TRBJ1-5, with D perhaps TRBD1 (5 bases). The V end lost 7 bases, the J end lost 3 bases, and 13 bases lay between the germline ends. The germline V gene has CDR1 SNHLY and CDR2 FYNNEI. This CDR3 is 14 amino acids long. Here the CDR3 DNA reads TGTGCCAGCAAAGGGGCGCGGAACAATCAGCCCCAGCATTTT. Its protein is CASKGARNNQPQHF.

CDR3 protein: CASSSDGGYYEQYF. Written as DNA, the CDR3 is TGTGCCAGCAGCTCCGACGGAGGATACTACGAGCAGTACTTC. The chain joins TRBV7-6 to TRBJ2-7; D is possibly TRBD2 (5 bases). Between the trimmed V and J ends, which lost 4 bases and 3 bases, there was a span of 13 bases. This CDR3 comprises 14 residues. Germline V gene sequence: CDR1 SGHVS, CDR2 FNYEAQ.

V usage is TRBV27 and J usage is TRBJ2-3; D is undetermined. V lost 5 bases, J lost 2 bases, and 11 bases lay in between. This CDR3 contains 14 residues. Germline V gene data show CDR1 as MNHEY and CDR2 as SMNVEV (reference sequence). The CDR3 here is CASSPPTITDTQYF. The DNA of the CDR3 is TGTGCCAGCAGTCCGCCGACAATCACAGATACGCAGTATTTT.

CDR3 coding DNA: TGCGCCAGCAGCTTGGGACAGGGACTGAACAATGAGCAGTTCTTC. This translates into CASSLGQGLNNEQFF. This chain connects TRBV5-1 to TRBJ2-1; tentative D call: TRBD1 (7 bases). Per the germline V gene, CDR1 is SGHRS and CDR2 is YFSETQ. Trimming stripped 0 bases from V and 5 bases from J, with 12 bases between. CDR3 length equals 15 residues. The complete variable domain, with remaining parts taken from reference TRBV5-1 and TRBJ2-1, reads KAGVTQTPRYLIKTRGQQVTLSCSPISGHRSVSWYQQTPGQGLQFLFEYFSETQRNKGNFPGRFSGRQFSNSRSEMNVSTLELGDSALYLCASSLGQGLNNEQFFGPGTRLTVL.

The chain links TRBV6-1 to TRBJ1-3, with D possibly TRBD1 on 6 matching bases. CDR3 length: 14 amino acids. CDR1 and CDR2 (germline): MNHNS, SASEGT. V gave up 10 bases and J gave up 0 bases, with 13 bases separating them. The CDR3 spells CAIGGGLSGNTIYF. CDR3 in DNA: TGTGCCATTGGGGGGGGCCTCTCTGGAAACACCATATATTTT.

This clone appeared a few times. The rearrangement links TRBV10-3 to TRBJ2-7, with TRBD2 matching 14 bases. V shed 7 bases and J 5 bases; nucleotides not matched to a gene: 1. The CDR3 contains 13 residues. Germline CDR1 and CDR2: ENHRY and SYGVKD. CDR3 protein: CAIMGLAGDEQYF. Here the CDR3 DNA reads TGTGCCATCATGGGACTAGCGGGGGACGAGCAGTACTTC.

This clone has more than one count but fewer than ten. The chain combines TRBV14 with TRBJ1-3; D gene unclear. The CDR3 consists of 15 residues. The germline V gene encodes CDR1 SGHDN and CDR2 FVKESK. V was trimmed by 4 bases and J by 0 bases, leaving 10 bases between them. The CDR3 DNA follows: TGTGCCAGCAGCCCCAACTTTGGCTCTGGAAACACCATATATTTT. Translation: CASSPNFGSGNTIYF.

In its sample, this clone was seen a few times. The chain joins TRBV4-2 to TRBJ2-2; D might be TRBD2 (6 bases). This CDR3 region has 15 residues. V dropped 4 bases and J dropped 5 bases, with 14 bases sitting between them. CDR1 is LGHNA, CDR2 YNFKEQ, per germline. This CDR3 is CASSPTSAGTGELFF. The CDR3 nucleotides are TGTGCCAGCAGCCCGACTAGTGCGGGGACCGGGGAGCTGTTTTTT.

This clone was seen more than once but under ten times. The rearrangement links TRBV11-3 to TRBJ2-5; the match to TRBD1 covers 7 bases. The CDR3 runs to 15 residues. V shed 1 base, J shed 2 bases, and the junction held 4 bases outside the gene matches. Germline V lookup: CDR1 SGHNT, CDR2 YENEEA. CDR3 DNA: TGTGCCAGCAGCTTAGGCGTCAGGGGGCAAGAGACCCAGTACTTC. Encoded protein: CASSLGVRGQETQYF.

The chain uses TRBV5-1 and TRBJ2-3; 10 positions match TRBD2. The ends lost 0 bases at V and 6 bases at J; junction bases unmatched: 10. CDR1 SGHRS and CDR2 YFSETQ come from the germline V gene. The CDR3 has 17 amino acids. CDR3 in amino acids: CASSLAGAGGTKDTQYF. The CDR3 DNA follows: TGCGCCAGCAGCTTGGCTGGAGCGGGGGGGACGAAGGATACGCAGTATTTT.

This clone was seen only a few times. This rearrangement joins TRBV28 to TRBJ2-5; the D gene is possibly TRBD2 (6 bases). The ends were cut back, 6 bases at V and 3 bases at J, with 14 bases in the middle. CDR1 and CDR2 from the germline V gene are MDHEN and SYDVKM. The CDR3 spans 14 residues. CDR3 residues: CASRTWWGEETQYF. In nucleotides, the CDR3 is TGTGCCAGCAGGACCTGGTGGGGGGAAGAGACCCAGTACTTC.

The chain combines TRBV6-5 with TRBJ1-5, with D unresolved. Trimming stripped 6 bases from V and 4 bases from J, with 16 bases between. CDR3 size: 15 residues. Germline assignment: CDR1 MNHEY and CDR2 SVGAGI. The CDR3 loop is CASRPTKGGNQPQHF. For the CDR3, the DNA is TGTGCCAGCAGACCGACTAAGGGCGGGAATCAGCCCCAGCATTTT.

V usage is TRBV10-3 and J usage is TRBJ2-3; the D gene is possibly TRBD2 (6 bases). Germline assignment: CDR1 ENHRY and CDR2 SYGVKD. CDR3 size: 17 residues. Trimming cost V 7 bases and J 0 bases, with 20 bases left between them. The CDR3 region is CAIKGTVAGSSTDTQYF. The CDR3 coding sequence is TGTGCCATCAAGGGGACGGTGGCGGGGTCTAGCACAGATACGCAGTATTTT.